This TCR beta chain was retrieved from a study of PD-1 blockade in classical Hodgkin lymphoma. Regarding time point: cycle 4 day 1 (C4D1), after 5 to 7 weeks of nivolumab. Patients all relapsed after autologous stem cell transplantation, and there was variation in brentuximab vedotin exposure. Purification of CD4+ T cells from thawed PBMCs was achieved by magnetic negative selection. TCRdb keeps only in-frame clones here, not all; method: immunoSEQ multiplex PCR. The sample contains about 22,000 clones, approximately 70% of which appear only once. J lost 0 bases, V lost 6 bases, and 5 bases had no gene match. This CDR3 spans 15 amino acids. CDR1 is SNHLY and CDR2 is FYNNEI in the germline V gene.

The sample here was CD4+ T cells from blood, taken before the fourth cycle of nivolumab. The clonotype comes from a human donor with classical Hodgkin lymphoma. The chain combines TRBV2 with TRBJ1-1; the match to TRBD1 covers 9 bases. The CDR3 bases are TGTGCCAGCAGCAAAAGGACAGGGGTGAACACTGAAGCTTTCTTT. It codes for CASSKRTGVNTEAFF.